Below, 27 T cell receptor beta chains from the same sample are listed, as sequenced in a study of cytomegalovirus exposure and HLA in healthy donors (dated by TCRdb to about 2017). Receptors were amplified or captured by the immunoSEQ multiplex PCR assay. For the multiplex PCR, a mixture combining 60 forward primers for TCR Vbeta segments and 13 reverse primers for TCR Jbeta segments was used. Sourced from immuneACCESS, this table was stored by TCRdb with only in-frame sequences that have V and J called. A share of the clones is absent; for the studies checked, an unresolved V gene accounts for under half, and the remainder has no known explanation. The sample records under 200,000 clones, 65% to 85% of which are singletons. The ten top clones hold 3.5% to 4% of the sample. The sequenced material came from PBMCs. All receptors derive from a man aged 50 to 59 in good health and CMV-seronegative.

This chain uses TRBV9 with TRBJ2-2, with a tentative D call TRBD1 (6 bases). Trimming left V 3 bases short and J 8 bases short, with 14 bases between. Germline V CDR1 and CDR2: SGDLS, YYNGEE. The CDR3 covers 14 residues. The CDR3 loop reads CASSATDRTGELFF. CDR3 nucleotide sequence: TGTGCCAGCAGCGCAACCGACAGGACAGGGGAGCTGTTTTTT.

The chain couples TRBV7-6 to TRBJ2-5; no clear D. V was pared by 3 bases and J by 4 bases, with 9 bases between. CDR3 length: 13 amino acids. Germline CDR1 SGHVS, CDR2 FNYEAQ. Written as DNA, the CDR3 is TGTGCCAGCAGCTTGTGGCTCAGAGAGACCCAGTACTTC. Protein: CASSLWLRETQYF.

The V call is TRBV7-2, the J call TRBJ1-5, with D maybe TRBD1 (5 bases). Germline CDR1 and CDR2: SGHTA and FQGNSA. The CDR3 loop spans 16 amino acids. V gave up 3 bases and J gave up 3 bases, with 15 bases separating them. The CDR3 DNA follows: TGTGCCAGCAGCTTCCAAGGGGTCACTAACAATCAGCCCCAGCATTTT. This codes for CASSFQGVTNNQPQHF. Combining the CDR3 with reference TRBV7-2 and TRBJ1-5 gives the whole variable domain GAGVSQSPSNKVTEKGKDVELRCDPISGHTALYWYRQSLGQGLEFLIYFQGNSAPDKSGLPSDRFSAERTGGSVSTLTIQRTQQEDSAVYLCASSFQGVTNNQPQHFGDGTRLSIL.

The V call is TRBV5-1, the J call TRBJ1-2, with 11 bases identical to TRBD1. Germline trimming cut 3 bases from V and 2 bases from J; bases unmatched to any gene: 6. Germline values: CDR1 SGHRS, CDR2 YFSETQ. This CDR3 has 16 residues. This chain's CDR3 is CASSSQGQGENYGYTF. The CDR3 DNA sequence: TGCGCCAGCAGCTCCCAGGGACAGGGGGAAAACTATGGCTACACCTTC.

The chain recombines TRBV7-2 with TRBJ2-3; 8 bases agree with TRBD2. This CDR3 is built from 14 residues. V lost 4 bases, J lost 5 bases, and 5 bases stayed unmatched. Germline V gene sequence: CDR1 SGHTA, CDR2 FQGNSA. The CDR3 sequence: CASSSGGRVDTQYF. DNA for the CDR3: TGTGCCAGCAGCTCGGGGGGGCGGGTAGATACGCAGTATTTT. The entire variable domain, with the rest obtained from reference TRBV7-2 and TRBJ2-3, is as follows: GAGVSQSPSNKVTEKGKDVELRCDPISGHTALYWYRQSLGQGLEFLIYFQGNSAPDKSGLPSDRFSAERTGGSVSTLTIQRTQQEDSAVYLCASSSGGRVDTQYFGPGTRLTVL.

The chain couples TRBV6-5 to TRBJ1-1; D possibly corresponds to TRBD1 (6 bases). Germline-derived CDR1 and CDR2 are MNHEY and SVGAGI. Trimming left V 7 bases short and J 5 bases short, with 11 bases between. This CDR3 spans 12 amino acids. CDR3 DNA: TGTGCCAGCACCTCGACAGGTACTGAAGCTTTCTTT. This encodes CASTSTGTEAFF.

The J gene is TRBJ1-2, the V gene TRBV12-5; 7 bases are a match to TRBD1. Trimming at V came to 1 base and at J to 7 bases, leaving 12 bases not matched to a gene. Germline-derived CDR1 and CDR2 are LGHNT and FRNRAP. The CDR3 covers 16 residues. Written as DNA, the CDR3 is TGTGCTAGTGGTTTGGCAAATTACAGGGGAGAGGGTGGCTACACCTTC. Translated: CASGLANYRGEGGYTF.

This chain uses TRBV27 with TRBJ2-7, with 9 bases fitting TRBD1. V trimming: 6 bases; J trimming: 4 bases; junction bases outside the gene matches: 7. Germline CDR1 is MNHEY and CDR2 is SMNVEV (reference sequence). The CDR3 loop spans 14 amino acids. Here the CDR3 DNA reads TGTGCCAGCAGACTACGGGACAGGGTATACGAGCAGTACTTC. Its protein is CASRLRDRVYEQYF.

The V call is TRBV2, the J call TRBJ2-7; 7 nucleotides match TRBD2. This CDR3 has 14 amino acids. Germline V CDR1 and CDR2: SNHLY, FYNNEI. V was clipped by 6 bases and J by 5 bases; unmatched bases: 10. The CDR3 reads CASRGWTSNDEQYF. The CDR3 DNA reads as TGTGCCAGCAGAGGTTGGACTAGTAACGACGAGCAGTACTTC.

The chain carries TRBV5-6 and TRBJ1-5; 10 bases are a match to TRBD1. V was pared by 3 bases and J by 4 bases, with 10 bases of the junction left unmatched. CDR1 and CDR2 (germline): SGHDT, YYEEEE. The CDR3 consists of 17 residues. The CDR3 DNA is TGTGCCAGCAGCTCCACCGGGACAGGGGTCCGAAATCAGCCCCAGCATTTT. This translates into CASSSTGTGVRNQPQHF.

The chain uses TRBV5-1 and TRBJ2-3; the D gene is possibly TRBD2 (6 bases). Germline V CDR1 and CDR2: SGHRS, YFSETQ. The CDR3 extends over 18 amino acids. V gave up 5 bases and J gave up 3 bases, with 25 bases separating them. The CDR3 DNA sequence: TGCGCCAGCAGGACTGGAGGTCGGCGTAGTGCGGGGACAGATACGCAGTATTTT. It encodes CASRTGGRRSAGTDTQYF.

The chain recombines TRBV6-1 with TRBJ2-3; TRBD2 matches 7 bases. The germline gives CDR1 MNHNS, CDR2 SASEGT. The V segment lost 6 bases and the J segment 4 bases; nucleotides outside the gene matches: 7. The CDR3 totals 14 residues. CDR3 nucleotides: TGTGCCAGCAGGACCGGGGGGAGGGCAGATACGCAGTATTTT. As protein: CASRTGGRADTQYF.

V is TRBV5-4 and J is TRBJ1-1, with 7 bases fitting TRBD1. This CDR3 has 15 residues. Germline trimming cut 4 bases from V and 1 base from J; bases unmatched to any gene: 7. The germline CDR1 and CDR2 sequences are SGHNT and YYREEE (reference sequence). CDR3 sequence: CASSQDPGGNTEAFF. The CDR3 bases are TGTGCCAGCAGCCAAGATCCAGGGGGGAACACTGAAGCTTTCTTT.

This clone has a single count. This chain joins TRBV25-1 and TRBJ2-3; TRBD1 is a possible D gene (6 bases). This CDR3 region has 12 residues. V lost 6 bases to trimming and J lost 4 bases, with 8 bases between them. The germline gives CDR1 MGHDK, CDR2 SYGVNS. CDR3 residues: CASRQGSDTQYF. CDR3 coding DNA: TGTGCCAGCAGACAGGGTTCAGATACGCAGTATTTT.

The chain is built from TRBV6-5 and TRBJ1-3, with D maybe TRBD1 (5 bases). CDR1 MNHEY and CDR2 SVGAGI come from the germline V gene. The CDR3 consists of 14 residues. V was cut by 4 bases and J by 4 bases, with 11 bases left in between. In DNA, the CDR3 is TGTGCCAGCAGTTCCGCAGGGTCCGGAAACACCATATATTTT. It yields the protein CASSSAGSGNTIYF.

This chain uses TRBV7-2 with TRBJ2-2; the D gene is possibly TRBD2 (5 bases). Germline lookup yields CDR1 SGHTA and CDR2 FQGNSA. Trimming removed 0 bases at V and 5 bases at J, with 10 bases between. The CDR3 sequence is 15 residues long. CDR3 in amino acids: CASSLASGKTGELFF. CDR3 DNA: TGTGCCAGCAGCTTAGCGTCGGGGAAAACCGGGGAGCTGTTTTTT.

The gene calls are TRBV7-2 and TRBJ2-3; TRBD2 matches at 7 bases. This CDR3 contains 14 residues. Germline V gene sequence: CDR1 SGHTA, CDR2 FQGNSA. The ends lost 5 bases at V and 4 bases at J; junction bases unmatched: 6. CDR3: CASSQGGAADTQYF. CDR3 sequence (DNA): TGTGCCAGCAGCCAGGGAGGGGCCGCAGATACGCAGTATTTT. Complete variable domain (other parts from reference TRBV7-2 and TRBJ2-3): GAGVSQSPSNKVTEKGKDVELRCDPISGHTALYWYRQSLGQGLEFLIYFQGNSAPDKSGLPSDRFSAERTGGSVSTLTIQRTQQEDSAVYLCASSQGGAADTQYFGPGTRLTVL.

This chain joins TRBV7-9 and TRBJ1-1; possibly TRBD1 for D (5 bases). The germline V and J ends were trimmed by 5 bases and 3 bases, with 10 bases remaining between them. Germline CDR1 is SEHNR and CDR2 is FQNEAQ (reference sequence). The CDR3 has 13 residues. The DNA for the CDR3 is TGTGCCAGCAGCCCCGGGGGGGACACTGAAGCTTTCTTT. Its translation is CASSPGGDTEAFF.

This sequence joins TRBV27 and TRBJ1-2; 9 bases agree with TRBD1. Per germline, CDR1 MNHEY and CDR2 SMNVEV (reference sequence). There are 14 residues in the CDR3. V gave up 6 bases and J gave up 6 bases; unmatched junction bases: 8. The DNA of the CDR3 is TGTGCCAGCAGACGCTCGGACAGGGGAGATGGCTACACCTTC. It translates to CASRRSDRGDGYTF.

The rearrangement uses TRBV7-2 and TRBJ1-5; D is uncertain. The germline CDR1 and CDR2 sequences are SGHTA and FQGNSA. Trimming removed 3 bases at V and 3 bases at J, with 9 bases between. The CDR3 totals 14 residues. The CDR3 is CASSLAGLNQPQHF. CDR3 in DNA: TGTGCCAGCAGCTTGGCAGGTCTCAATCAGCCCCAGCATTTT.

The genes are TRBV5-1 and TRBJ2-7; 8 bases are shared with TRBD1. V lost 5 bases to trimming and J lost 5 bases; unmatched junction nucleotides: 9. CDR1 and CDR2 (germline): SGHRS, YFSETQ. The CDR3 loop spans 14 amino acids. The CDR3 region is CASSKRDRFDEQYF. The CDR3, as DNA: TGCGCCAGCAGTAAAAGGGACAGGTTCGACGAGCAGTACTTC.

About this clone itself: The junction shows a germline mismatch at one end, possibly a read error. This chain uses TRBV7-9 with TRBJ1-4; D remains ambiguous. CDR1 and CDR2 from the germline V gene are SEHNR and FQNEAQ (reference sequence). The CDR3 contains 11 residues. The CDR3 coding sequence is TGTTCCAGCAGCTTAGACGGAAAACTGTTTTTT. Protein product: CSSSLDGKLFF.

The gene calls are TRBV4-3 and TRBJ2-7; D possibly corresponds to TRBD2 (6 bases). The CDR3 extends over 15 amino acids. V gave up 1 base and J gave up 1 base, with 11 bases separating them. Germline lookup yields CDR1 LGHNA and CDR2 YSLEER. CDR3 residues: CASSQVGTLSYEQYF. The CDR3 DNA reads TGCGCCAGCAGCCAAGTGGGGACTCTGTCCTACGAGCAGTACTTC.

The rearrangement links TRBV19 to TRBJ2-3; 7 nucleotides agree with TRBD1. The junction had 7 bases not matched to a gene; V was cut back by 5 bases and J by 2 bases. This CDR3 spans 15 amino acids. CDR1 is LNHDA, CDR2 SQIVND, per germline (reference sequence). The CDR3 sequence: CASSPGQPLTDTQYF. The CDR3 nucleotides are TGTGCCAGTAGTCCGGGACAGCCACTCACAGATACGCAGTATTTT.

The genes are TRBV10-3 and TRBJ1-5; weak D call: TRBD1 (5 bases). Trimming took 3 bases from V and 1 from J, leaving 7 bases between them. The CDR3 is 14 residues long. Germline CDR1 ENHRY, CDR2 SYGVKD. CDR3 loop: CAISDRASNQPQHF. The CDR3 DNA is TGTGCCATCAGTGACAGGGCCAGCAATCAGCCCCAGCATTTT.

The gene calls are TRBV2 and TRBJ2-4; 10 nucleotides agree with TRBD1. Unmatched junction bases numbered 4, after V lost 8 bases and J lost 0 bases. Germline CDR1 and CDR2: SNHLY and FYNNEI. This CDR3 is built from 15 residues. The CDR3 DNA follows: TGTGCCAGCGGGGACAGGGGACTAGCCAAAAACATTCAGTACTTC. This translates into CASGDRGLAKNIQYF.

In DNA form, the CDR3 reads TGTGCCAGCAGCTTGTGGCAGGTGAACACCGGGGAGCTGTTTTTT. Amino acid sequence: CASSLWQVNTGELFF. This chain uses TRBV5-6 with TRBJ2-2; D is undetermined. The CDR3 covers 15 residues. The V end lost 1 base, the J end lost 1 base, and 8 bases lay between the germline ends. CDR1 is SGHDT and CDR2 is YYEEEE in the germline V gene.